The 20 T cell receptor beta chains in this list originate from one sample, sequenced in a study of metastatic and nonmetastatic thyroid tumors (dated by TCRdb to 2018 to 2020). Before undergoing thyroid surgery, none of the patients had been given any kind of treatment. Libraries were prepared through PCR. Reads for this sample came from an Illumina HiSeq 4000. TCRdb redid the processing of the public reads, applying fastp at Q25 and MiXCR, and retained in-frame beta chains. In all, the sample holds about 92,000 clones, and 15% of those were seen once. The top ten constitute 3% to 4.5% of the sample. The sequencing sample was made of blood. Receptor source: a female donor with papillary thyroid cancer or a benign thyroid nodule (not recorded which). Some clones in this sample may be carry-over from other donors' samples.

This clone was recorded at least ten times. The chain links TRBV6-6 to TRBJ2-7, with a weak D call TRBD2 (6 bases). This CDR3 comprises 15 residues. Germline V gene sequence: CDR1 MNHNY, CDR2 SVGAGI (reference sequence). Trimming took 0 bases from V and 7 from J, leaving 16 bases between them. CDR3 in amino acids: CASSYSSGLGREQYF. The CDR3 DNA follows: TGTGCCAGCAGTTACTCGTCAGGTTTAGGGAGGGAGCAGTACTTC.

This rearrangement joins TRBV3-1 to TRBJ2-7; maybe TRBD2 (5 bases). This CDR3 is 15 amino acids long. Germline assignment: CDR1 LGHDT and CDR2 YNNKEL (reference sequence). Trimming took off 4 bases at V and 6 bases at J, with 19 bases between the two ends. The CDR3 reads CASSLSRGMRFEQYF. CDR3 bases: TGTGCCAGCAGCCTATCCCGAGGGATGCGGTTCGAGCAGTACTTC.

As concerns this clone: Just one base apart from a much larger clone, this may be a read error. The chain couples TRBV5-6 to TRBJ2-2; D may correspond to TRBD1 or TRBD2 (6 bases each). The V and J ends lost 1 base and 5 bases respectively, with 18 bases between them. Looked up from germline, CDR1 is SGHDT and CDR2 is YYEEEE. This CDR3 has 17 amino acids. CDR3 DNA: TGTGCCAGCAGCTTGTTGTTGGGGGGCAGAGAAACCGGGGAGCTGTTTTTT. Translation gives CASSLLLGGRETGELFF.

This clone was detected many times. This chain joins TRBV4-1 and TRBJ2-7; D may be TRBD2 (5 bases). V was shortened by 6 bases and J by 0 bases, with 9 bases between the two germline ends. This CDR3 has 13 amino acids. Per the germline V gene, CDR1 is MGHRA and CDR2 is YSYEKL. This CDR3 is CASRGGGSYEQYF. The CDR3 DNA is TGCGCCAGCAGGGGTGGAGGCTCCTACGAGCAGTACTTC.

This clone appeared many times. This chain uses TRBV27 with TRBJ1-2; 9 bases are shared with TRBD1. Germline loops: CDR1 MNHEY, CDR2 SMNVEV (reference sequence). Trimming took 5 bases from V and 5 from J; bases not matched to a gene: 6. The CDR3 loop spans 14 amino acids. This CDR3 is CASSPGTGKYGYTF. DNA for the CDR3: TGTGCCAGCAGTCCCGGGACAGGGAAGTATGGCTACACCTTC.

This clone has a count of ten or more. The chain is built from TRBV12-3 or TRBV12-4 and TRBJ2-7, with 10 bases fitting TRBD1. The CDR3 loop spans 14 amino acids. V was pared by 7 bases and J by 12 bases, with 15 bases of the junction left unmatched. DNA for the CDR3: TGTGCCAGCACCCAACAATTCGGACAGGGGGACCCGTACTTC. It encodes CASTQQFGQGDPYF.

Regarding this clone: A much larger clone is a single base away; this may be a read error. This sequence joins TRBV9 and TRBJ2-5; 9 bases align to TRBD2. The CDR3 is 14 residues long. Germline-derived CDR1 and CDR2 are SGDLS and YYNGEE. With V trimmed by 6 bases and J by 3 bases, 6 bases remained unmatched. CDR3 nucleotides: TGTGCCAGCATCGCGGGGGGGGTAGAAGAGACCCAGTACTTC. It encodes CASIAGGVEETQYF.

V is TRBV6-1 and J is TRBJ2-1, with 10 bases aligning to TRBD2. The CDR3 sequence is 15 residues long. Germline trimming cut 5 bases from V and 7 bases from J; bases unmatched to any gene: 8. Germline CDR1 is MNHNS and CDR2 is SASEGT. This CDR3 is CASSLGTSGVNEQFF. DNA for the CDR3: TGTGCCAGCAGTCTAGGCACTAGCGGGGTTAATGAGCAGTTCTTC.

This clone has a handful of counts. Germline is not matched at one junction end, which may reflect a read error. The chain carries TRBV6-1 and TRBJ1-3, with 7 bases lining up with TRBD1. CDR3 length: 15 residues. The germline gives CDR1 MNHNS, CDR2 SASEGT. The CDR3 DNA reads as TGTGCCAGCAGCCGGGGACAGCAGAGGGGAAACACAATATATTTT. Amino acid sequence: CASSRGQQRGNTIYF.

The V and J genes are TRBV4-2 and TRBJ2-5; 10 bases agree with TRBD2. V shed 0 bases, J shed 6 bases, and the junction held 7 bases outside the gene matches. This CDR3 contains 16 residues. Germline assignment: CDR1 LGHNA and CDR2 YNFKEQ. The CDR3, as DNA: TGTGCCAGCAGCCAAGATTCAGCGGGGGGGCTGAAGACCCAGTACTTC. Translation: CASSQDSAGGLKTQYF.

To note about this clone: One base away lies a much larger clone, so this may be a sequencing read error. The chain links TRBV29-1 to TRBJ2-5, with D unclear. This CDR3 is built from 14 residues. CDR1 is SQVTM and CDR2 is ANQGSEA in the germline V gene. The DNA of the CDR3 is TGCAGCGTTGTAACTTCCCGGTACCAAGAGAGCCAGTACTTC. Its protein is CSVVTSRYQESQYF.

This clone was counted only a few times. A much bigger clone sits one base away, suggesting this may be a read error. The CDR3 is CASSLTEGTLTWELFF. CDR3 nucleotides: TGTGCCAGCAGCTTAACCGAGGGCACCCTCACCTGGGAGCTGTTTTTT. V usage is TRBV7-3 and J usage is TRBJ2-2; perhaps TRBD2 as D (5 bases). Per germline, CDR1 SGHTA and CDR2 FQGTGA. The length of the CDR3 is 16 residues.

This clone was counted at least ten times. This sequence joins TRBV10-3 and TRBJ2-6; TRBD1 matches at 7 bases. Germline CDR1 ENHRY, CDR2 SYGVKD. Germline trimming cut 5 bases from V and 2 bases from J; bases unmatched to any gene: 21. This CDR3 spans 21 amino acids. CDR3 sequence: CAISTPGQSITQATGANVLTF. DNA for the CDR3: TGTGCCATCAGTACACCGGGACAGTCAATTACTCAAGCCACTGGGGCCAACGTCCTGACTTTC.

On this clone: Since a much larger clone is just one base distant, this may be a read error. The chain employs TRBV5-1 and TRBJ1-4, with D unclear. V was pared by 2 bases and J by 3 bases, with 14 bases between. This CDR3 comprises 16 residues. CDR1 SGHRS and CDR2 YFSETQ come from the germline V gene. The CDR3 bases are TGCGCCAGCAGCTTATATGGCTCGGGGTCTAATGAAAAACTGTTTTTT. Protein sequence: CASSLYGSGSNEKLFF.

The table lists this clone with a few counts. This may stem from a read error, because a much larger clone lies one nucleotide away. The CDR3 loop is CSSRPGTSVGNEQFF. Here the CDR3 DNA reads TGCAGCTCCCGCCCCGGGACTAGCGTGGGGAATGAGCAGTTCTTC. The rearrangement uses TRBV29-1 and TRBJ2-1; TRBD2 agrees at 10 bases. CDR1 and CDR2 from the germline V gene are SQVTM and ANQGSEA. With V trimmed by 8 bases and J by 7 bases, 14 bases remained unmatched. This CDR3 is 15 amino acids long.

This clone was counted many times. The rearrangement joins TRBV6-1 to TRBJ2-7, with 7 bases that match TRBD1. Germline V lookup: CDR1 MNHNS, CDR2 SASEGT. The V gene end was trimmed by 8 bases and the J gene end by 0 bases; junction bases not matched to a gene: 10. CDR3 length equals 15 residues. The CDR3 loop is CASSLTRDSSYEQYF. Here the CDR3 DNA reads TGTGCCAGCTCCCTCACCAGGGACAGCTCCTACGAGCAGTACTTC.

The table lists this clone with many counts. V usage is TRBV20-1 and J usage is TRBJ1-5; D uncertain. Germline V gene lookup returns CDR1 DFQATT and CDR2 SNEGSKA (reference sequence). Trimming removed 0 bases from V and 7 bases from J, with 10 bases in between. The CDR3 runs to 13 residues. The CDR3 reads CSARDPPEQPQHF. The CDR3 DNA follows: TGCAGTGCTAGAGATCCCCCCGAACAGCCCCAGCATTTT.

This clone was seen many times. The chain combines TRBV4-1 with TRBJ1-6; D is undetermined. Germline V gene data show CDR1 as MGHRA and CDR2 as YSYEKL. V shed 2 bases and J shed 0 bases, with 2 bases lying between them. CDR3 length: 14 amino acids. This CDR3 is CASSQISYNSPLHF. CDR3 bases: TGCGCCAGCAGCCAAATCTCCTATAATTCACCCCTCCACTTT.

This clone came up many times. At the DNA level, this CDR3 is encoded by other sequences in the same sample as well. This chain uses TRBV11-1 with TRBJ1-2; D possibly corresponds to TRBD1 (6 bases). Germline loops: CDR1 SGHAT, CDR2 FQDESV (reference sequence). V dropped 5 bases and J dropped 5 bases, with 24 bases sitting between them. There are 17 residues in the CDR3. The CDR3 reads CASSPATGQRTGYGYTF. As DNA, the CDR3 is TGTGCCAGCAGCCCTGCCACCGGACAGCGCACTGGTTATGGCTACACCTTC.

This clone was detected ten times or more. The chain joins TRBV4-2 to TRBJ1-5; maybe TRBD1 (6 bases). This CDR3 has 17 amino acids. The germline gives CDR1 LGHNA, CDR2 YNFKEQ. Trimming removed 1 base from V and 4 bases from J, with 17 bases in between. CDR3 loop: CASSQAYRGDKNQPQHF. CDR3 in DNA: TGTGCCAGCAGCCAAGCATATAGGGGGGACAAGAATCAGCCCCAGCATTTT.